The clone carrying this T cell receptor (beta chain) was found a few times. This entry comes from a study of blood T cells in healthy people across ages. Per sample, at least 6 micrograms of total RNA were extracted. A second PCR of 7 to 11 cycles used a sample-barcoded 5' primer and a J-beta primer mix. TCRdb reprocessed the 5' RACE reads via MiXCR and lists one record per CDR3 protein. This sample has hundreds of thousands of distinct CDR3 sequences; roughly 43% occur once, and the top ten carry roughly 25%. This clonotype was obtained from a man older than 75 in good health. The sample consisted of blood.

The CDR3 loop reads CSARDNAGDEQYF. DNA for the CDR3: TGCAGTGCTAGAGATAACGCGGGGGACGAGCAGTACTTC. The gene calls are TRBV20-1 and TRBJ2-7, with TRBD2 matching 7 bases. CDR1 is DFQATT and CDR2 is SNEGSKA in the germline V gene (reference sequence). This CDR3 spans 13 amino acids. The V gene end was trimmed by 0 bases and the J gene end by 5 bases; junction bases not matched to a gene: 4.